The rows below give T cell receptor beta chains drawn from one sample of a study of control samples from healthy donors and cancer patients. The data were produced by immunoSEQ multiplex PCR, yet TCRdb's version contains in-frame clones alone and is incomplete. Seen here are more than 95,000 clones, about 87% observed once, and the top ten hold about 2.7%. The sample consisted of blood. The origin of the receptors is a man aged 60-69 years in good health. The CDR3 runs from the conserved cysteine through the conserved F or W. Some rows have no size entry. The others give once, few or many, or a class for an expanded clone.

j_call v_call clone_size cdr3_aa
TRBJ2-3 TRBV7-3 . CASSLMGGADTQYF
TRBJ2-3 TRBV10-3 . CAISEFGDLVGTDTQYF
TRBJ1-4 TRBV11-2 . CASSSWDSNEKLFF
TRBJ2-7 TRBV20-1 . CSASRTGRAEQYF
TRBJ1-1 TRBV11-3 . CASSLYGEAAFF
TRBJ1-3 TRBV19 . CASGTSGVAIKANTIYF
TRBJ2-7 TRBV19 few CATPTSDGPYEQYF
TRBJ2-1 TRBV6-1 . CASSERVSGYNEQFF
TRBJ2-1 TRBV6-5 . CASRAGTSSHEQFF
TRBJ2-7 TRBV11-1 . CASSFSAGEQYF
TRBJ1-1 TRBV11-2 . CASSVLGNTEAFF
TRBJ1-1 TRBV3-1/TRBV3-2 . CASSFGRNTEAFF
TRBJ2-5 TRBV5-1 . CASSGARGGRETQYF
TRBJ2-7 TRBV20-1 once CSARETYEQYF
TRBJ1-1 TRBV7-2 . CASSLGLGTEAFF
TRBJ2-6 TRBV2 few CASSGFGASGANVLTF
TRBJ2-7 TRBV5-6 . CASTRSRLIRGGEYEQYF
TRBJ2-7 TRBV14 . CASSQAGKGEQYF
TRBJ1-4 TRBV6-5 . CASRPRGQSNEKLFF
TRBJ1-4 TRBV7-2 . CASSLPPVDEKLFF
TRBJ1-5 TRBV25-1 . CASSEGGRGNQPQHF
TRBJ2-4 TRBV6-5 once CASSGGLAKNIQYF